These 9 T cell receptor beta chains came from one sample sequenced in a study of blood T cell repertoires in COVID-19. Sequenced by immunoSEQ multiplex PCR; TCRdb stores in-frame clones only, minus some. The table lists 390,000 or so clones, 89% of them singletons. Sequenced sample: peripheral blood. These receptors were collected from a woman aged 25-40 years with COVID-19, enrolled during active disease.

V usage is TRBV28 and J usage is TRBJ2-6; weak D call: TRBD1 (6 bases). Trimming removed 7 bases from V and 2 bases from J, with 9 bases in between. This CDR3 is 14 amino acids long. Germline V gene sequence: CDR1 MDHEN, CDR2 SYDVKM. The CDR3 region is CASKTGAGANVLTF. The DNA of the CDR3 is TGTGCCAGCAAGACAGGAGCTGGGGCCAACGTCCTGACTTTC.

The chain uses TRBV7-2 and TRBJ2-3, with a tentative D call TRBD2 (5 bases). Germline CDR1 and CDR2: SGHTA and FQGNSA. This CDR3 contains 16 residues. V dropped 1 base and J dropped 0 bases, with 11 bases sitting between them. The CDR3 sequence: CASSLVGRRSTDTQYF. CDR3 DNA: TGTGCCAGCAGCTTAGTAGGGAGAAGGAGCACAGATACGCAGTATTTT.

This chain links TRBV2 with TRBJ2-5; a weak D match, TRBD2 (6 bases). The V and J ends lost 6 bases and 2 bases respectively, with 16 bases between them. Germline loops: CDR1 SNHLY, CDR2 FYNNEI. The CDR3 contains 15 residues. The CDR3 bases are TGTGCCAGCAGCATGACTAGGACCCATCAAGAGACCCAGTACTTC. It translates to CASSMTRTHQETQYF.

The V and J genes are TRBV11-1 and TRBJ2-3, with 11 bases identical to TRBD2. Germline V gene lookup returns CDR1 SGHAT and CDR2 FQDESV (reference sequence). V was clipped by 5 bases and J by 4 bases; unmatched bases: 5. CDR3 length: 15 residues. The DNA of the CDR3 is TGTGCCAGCAGCCTTAGCGGGGGGGCCGCAGATACGCAGTATTTT. It specifies CASSLSGGAADTQYF.

This clone was counted only a few times. V and J are TRBV2 and TRBJ1-6; D not certain. CDR3 length: 14 residues. V was cut by 0 bases and J by 5 bases, with 5 bases left in between. CDR1 is SNHLY, CDR2 FYNNEI, per germline. CDR3 region: CASSEASNNSPLHF. CDR3 sequence (DNA): TGTGCCAGCAGTGAAGCGAGCAATAATTCACCCCTCCACTTT.

A single count supports this clone. V gene TRBV6-2 or TRBV6-3 combines with J gene TRBJ2-1; weak D call: TRBD2 (5 bases). Trimming took 0 bases from V and 4 from J, leaving 13 bases between them. The germline gives CDR1 MNHEY, CDR2 SVGEGT. This CDR3 has 16 amino acids. This chain's CDR3 is CASSYSLWERYNEQFF. DNA of the CDR3: TGTGCCAGCAGTTACTCGTTGTGGGAGCGATACAATGAGCAGTTCTTC.

The chain carries TRBV24-1 and TRBJ2-5; 9 bases match TRBD1. Per the germline V gene, CDR1 is KGHDR and CDR2 is SFDVKD. V shed 0 bases and J 4 bases; nucleotides not matched to a gene: 2. The CDR3 loop spans 15 amino acids. The DNA of the CDR3 is TGTGCCACCAGTGATTTGGGGACAGGGTCAGAGACCCAGTACTTC. Encoded protein: CATSDLGTGSETQYF.

CDR3 bases: TGCGCCAGCAGCTTGGAGGGGGTTCCTGGGGCCAACGTCCTGACTTTC. It translates to CASSLEGVPGANVLTF. This sequence joins TRBV5-1 and TRBJ2-6; D perhaps matches TRBD1 (6 bases). The CDR3 spans 16 residues. Germline assignment: CDR1 SGHRS and CDR2 YFSETQ. The V end lost 0 bases, the J end lost 2 bases, and 9 bases lay between the germline ends.

This clone was seen a handful of times. The chain is built from TRBV6-5 and TRBJ1-4; 11 nucleotides match TRBD1. The length of the CDR3 is 14 residues. The germline V gene has CDR1 MNHEY and CDR2 SVGAGI. V shed 6 bases, J shed 7 bases, and the junction held 4 bases outside the gene matches. CDR3 in DNA: TGTGCCAGCAGCCTCGGGACAGGGGGTGAAAAACTGTTTTTT. Encoded protein: CASSLGTGGEKLFF.